The T cell receptor beta chain described here comes from a study of T-cell memory formation after mild COVID-19. The CDR3 is made up of 11 amino acids. CDR1 is SGHNT and CDR2 is YYREEE in the germline V gene (reference sequence). TCRdb fed the 5' RACE reads into MiXCR, producing one record per CDR3 protein. The top ten clones hold around 7.7% of a sample with about 600,000 distinct CDR3 sequences, approximately 21% of them seen once. Of note for this clonotype: Mismatch with germline at one junction end may stem from a read error.

This receptor was identified in an adult woman who had mild COVID-19 (a few samples of this study predate the infection). Cell type and time point are not known. Specimen: PBMCs or a T cell subset sorted from them (not recorded which). The chain uses TRBV5-4 and TRBJ1-6; no clear D. DNA for the CDR3: TGTGCCAGCGGTCCGGGCGCACCGCTCCACTTT. Its protein product is CASGPGAPLHF.